A single sample is the source of the 8 T cell receptor beta chains below, sequenced in a study of cytomegalovirus exposure and HLA in healthy donors. The primer mix had 60 Vbeta and 13 Jbeta primers. TCRdb's copy holds only in-frame clones and misses some; the assay was immunoSEQ multiplex PCR. The data show about 140,000 clones, nearly 80% seen once. What was sequenced was PBMCs. The receptors were sampled from a man in his thirties or forties in good health and CMV-seronegative.

The V gene is TRBV5-4, the J gene TRBJ2-3, with TRBD1 matching over 7 bases. The CDR3 extends over 16 amino acids. Per the germline V gene, CDR1 is SGHNT and CDR2 is YYREEE (reference sequence). The V and J ends lost 4 bases and 2 bases, in that order; junction bases with no gene match: 10. In DNA, the CDR3 is TGTGCCAGCAGCACCGGACAGGCCCCTTTCACAGATACGCAGTATTTT. The encoded protein is CASSTGQAPFTDTQYF.

The chain employs TRBV19 and TRBJ2-1; 12 bases map to TRBD1. This CDR3 spans 17 amino acids. Germline loops: CDR1 LNHDA, CDR2 SQIVND (reference sequence). Losses at the gene ends were 5 bases for V and 9 bases for J; bases not matched to a gene: 14. The CDR3 nucleotides are TGTGCCAGTAGTCGGGGCGGAGGGGACAGGGGGCTAAGTGAGCAGTTCTTC. It codes for CASSRGGGDRGLSEQFF.

This clone was seen a handful of times. Other DNA sequences in the sample encode the same CDR3. This sequence joins TRBV6-5 and TRBJ1-1; weak D call: TRBD1 (6 bases). CDR3 length: 13 residues. In germline, CDR1 is MNHEY, CDR2 SVGAGI. V was cut by 6 bases and J by 1 base, with 9 bases left in between. For the CDR3, the DNA is TGTGCCAGCAGGGTACAGGGGAACACTGAAGCTTTCTTT. Protein: CASRVQGNTEAFF.

This chain joins TRBV5-6 and TRBJ2-3; D possibly corresponds to TRBD1 (5 bases). The CDR3 extends over 14 amino acids. The germline gives CDR1 SGHDT, CDR2 YYEEEE. V lost 4 bases and J lost 5, with 14 bases in between. The CDR3 nucleotides read TGTGCCAGCAGCCCAGGGTTGGGTGGAGATACGCAGTATTTT. Translation gives CASSPGLGGDTQYF.

The CDR3 protein is CASSLVAGRGNYGYTF. The CDR3 nucleotides are TGTGCCAGCAGCTTGGTGGCCGGCAGGGGGAACTATGGCTACACCTTC. This sequence joins TRBV5-4 and TRBJ1-2, with TRBD1 matching 7 bases. This CDR3 comprises 16 residues. The V gene end was trimmed by 0 bases and the J gene end by 2 bases; junction bases not matched to a gene: 7. Germline assignment: CDR1 SGHNT and CDR2 YYREEE (reference sequence).

The rearrangement links TRBV15 to TRBJ2-3, with 11 positions matching TRBD2. Germline V gene lookup returns CDR1 LNHNV and CDR2 YYDKDF (reference sequence). The CDR3 consists of 17 residues. V was pared by 5 bases and J by 2 bases, with 9 bases of the junction left unmatched. In nucleotides, the CDR3 is TGTGCCACCAGCGGGACTAGCGGACTGTTTTTCACAGATACGCAGTATTTT. It codes for CATSGTSGLFFTDTQYF. The entire variable domain, with the rest obtained from reference TRBV15 and TRBJ2-3, is as follows: DAMVIQNPRYQVTQFGKPVTLSCSQTLNHNVMYWYQQKSSQAPKLLFHYYDKDFNNEADTPDNFQSRRPNTSFCFLDIRSPGLGDTAMYLCATSGTSGLFFTDTQYFGPGTRLTVL.

This clone has only one observation. The chain joins TRBV7-9 to TRBJ1-2; 7 bases agree with TRBD1. Germline CDR1 reads SEHNR; CDR2 reads FQNEAQ (reference sequence). The CDR3 is 16 residues long. Trimming cost V 3 bases and J 0 bases; bases outside gene matches: 7. In nucleotides, the CDR3 is TGTGCCAGCAGCTTTACCGCCGGGACAGCTAACTATGGCTACACCTTC. This sequence encodes CASSFTAGTANYGYTF.

This chain uses TRBV10-1 with TRBJ2-2; D is possibly TRBD2 (6 bases). Germline V CDR1 and CDR2: WNHNN, SYGVQD (reference sequence). This CDR3 region has 14 residues. The V gene lost 6 bases and the J gene lost 5 bases, with 13 bases spanning the gap. The CDR3 protein is CASSAGLPTGELFF. CDR3 DNA sequence: TGCGCCAGCAGCGCGGGACTTCCTACCGGGGAGCTGTTTTTT.